This T cell receptor (beta chain) was obtained from a study of CD8+ T cells in alopecia areata. Extraction of RNA preceded its reverse transcription into cDNA, which served as the sequencing template. This table comes from immunoSEQ multiplex PCR, and its TCRdb copy is limited to in-frame clones, with some not included. The sample contains about 270,000 clones, 45% to 70% of which appear only once. The treatment here: oral pan-JAK inhibitor, 5-10 mg twice daily. V gave up 1 base and J gave up 8 bases, with 13 bases separating them. This CDR3 is built from 14 residues. Per the germline V gene, CDR1 is SGHNT and CDR2 is YYREEE (reference sequence).

The chain employs TRBV5-4 and TRBJ2-1; D is perhaps TRBD2 (5 bases). This material consisted of CD4+ T cells sorted from blood, taken at approximately week 52, from a patient treated with tofacitinib. This receptor was identified in a human donor with alopecia areata. This CDR3 reads CASSLKGRRDEQFF. In DNA form, the CDR3 reads TGTGCCAGCAGCTTGAAGGGCAGGCGGGATGAGCAGTTCTTC.